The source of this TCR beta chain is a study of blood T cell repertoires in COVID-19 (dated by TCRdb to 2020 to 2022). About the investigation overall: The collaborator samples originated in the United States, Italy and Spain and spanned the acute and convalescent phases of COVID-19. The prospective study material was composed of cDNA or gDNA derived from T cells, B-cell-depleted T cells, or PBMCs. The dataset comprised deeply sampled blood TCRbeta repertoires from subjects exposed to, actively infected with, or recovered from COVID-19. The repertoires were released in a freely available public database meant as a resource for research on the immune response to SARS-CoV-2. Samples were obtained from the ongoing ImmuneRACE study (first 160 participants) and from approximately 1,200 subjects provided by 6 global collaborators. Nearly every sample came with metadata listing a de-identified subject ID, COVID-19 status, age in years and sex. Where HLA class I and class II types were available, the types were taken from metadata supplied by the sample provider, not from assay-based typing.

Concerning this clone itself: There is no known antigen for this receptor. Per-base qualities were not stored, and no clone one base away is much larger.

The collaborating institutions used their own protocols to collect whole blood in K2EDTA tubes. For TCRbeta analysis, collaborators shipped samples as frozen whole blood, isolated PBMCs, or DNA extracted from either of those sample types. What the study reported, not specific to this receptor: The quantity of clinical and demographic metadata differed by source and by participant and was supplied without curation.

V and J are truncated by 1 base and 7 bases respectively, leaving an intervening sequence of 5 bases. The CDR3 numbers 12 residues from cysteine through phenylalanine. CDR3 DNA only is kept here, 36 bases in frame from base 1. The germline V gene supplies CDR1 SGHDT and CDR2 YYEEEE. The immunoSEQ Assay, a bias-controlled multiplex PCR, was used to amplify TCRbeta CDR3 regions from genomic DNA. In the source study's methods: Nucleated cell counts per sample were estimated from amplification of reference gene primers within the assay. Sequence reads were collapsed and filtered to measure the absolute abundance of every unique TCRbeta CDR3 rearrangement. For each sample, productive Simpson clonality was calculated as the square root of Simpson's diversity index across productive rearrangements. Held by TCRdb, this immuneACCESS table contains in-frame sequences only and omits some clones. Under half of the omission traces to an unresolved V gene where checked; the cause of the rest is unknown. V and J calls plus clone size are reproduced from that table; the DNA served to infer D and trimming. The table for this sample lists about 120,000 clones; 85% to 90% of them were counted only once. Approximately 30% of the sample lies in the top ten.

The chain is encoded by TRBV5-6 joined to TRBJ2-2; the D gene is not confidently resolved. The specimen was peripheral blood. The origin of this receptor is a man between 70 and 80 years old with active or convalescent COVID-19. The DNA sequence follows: TGTGCCAGCAGCTTGACAGTCGGGGAGCTGTTTTTT. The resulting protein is CASSLTVGELFF.